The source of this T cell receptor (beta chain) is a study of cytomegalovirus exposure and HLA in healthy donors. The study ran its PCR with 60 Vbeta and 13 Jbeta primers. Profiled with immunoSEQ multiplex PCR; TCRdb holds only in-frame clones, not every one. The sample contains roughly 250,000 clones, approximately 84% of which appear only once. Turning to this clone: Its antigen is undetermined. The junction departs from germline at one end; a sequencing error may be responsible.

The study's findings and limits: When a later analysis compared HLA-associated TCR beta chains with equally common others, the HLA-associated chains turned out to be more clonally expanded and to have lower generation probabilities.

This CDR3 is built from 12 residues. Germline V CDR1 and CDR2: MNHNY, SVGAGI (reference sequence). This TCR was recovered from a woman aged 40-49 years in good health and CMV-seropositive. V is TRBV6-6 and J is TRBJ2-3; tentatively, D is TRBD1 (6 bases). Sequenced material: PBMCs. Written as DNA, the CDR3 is TGTGCCAGCAGGACAGGCACGGATACGCAGTATTTT. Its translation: CASRTGTDTQYF.